This T cell receptor beta chain was profiled in a study of blood T cell repertoires in COVID-19. Study in general: The United States, Italy and Spain were the sources of the acute and convalescent COVID-19 samples. Nucleic acid was either cDNA or gDNA, and it came from T cells, B-cell-depleted T cells, or PBMCs.

Germline CDR1 reads SGHAT; CDR2 reads FQNNGV. This CDR3 has 16 amino acids. Trimming pared 2 bases from V and 1 base from J, leaving 15 bases between. Per the authors' pipeline: Researchers report that nucleated cell counts were estimated from reference gene primer amplification. TCRdb's table, derived via immunoSEQ multiplex PCR, lists solely in-frame clones and lacks some. V and J calls and clone size are given by that table; D and trimming were obtained from the DNA. The data show about 220,000 clones, roughly 84% seen once. Source material: peripheral blood. The receptor was isolated from a woman of 80 years or more with acute or convalescent COVID-19. The chain couples TRBV11-2 to TRBJ2-7; no definite D call. CDR3 sequence: CASSLFGALGSYEQYF. The DNA of the CDR3 is TGTGCCAGCAGCTTATTTGGAGCTCTGGGTTCCTACGAGCAGTACTTC.